This T cell receptor (beta chain) was recorded in a study of CD8+ T cells in alopecia areata (dated by TCRdb to the late 2010s). Background on the whole study: The treated patients took part in an open-label pilot trial in which moderate-to-severe alopecia areata was treated with oral tofacitinib at 5 to 10 mg twice daily. Scalp clonality was compared among normal scalp (n=4), patchy alopecia areata scalp (n=8), and alopecia totalis/universalis scalp (n=8). In humans, TCRbeta sequencing was performed on scalp tissue and on sorted CD4+ and CD8+ peripheral blood T cells from healthy controls and from patients with patchy or totalis/universalis alopecia areata. Patients received tofacitinib for 6 to 18 months and were then followed off drug for 6 months to check for delayed response and recurrence. The RNA source kit depended on sample type: the PAXgene miRNA kit for fixed scalp, the miRNeasy kit for PBMCs, and the RNeasy kit for mouse skin. The study used high-throughput TCRbeta sequencing to examine T cell clonal expansion in alopecia areata, in both the C3H/HeJ mouse model and human patients. TCRbeta CDR3 regions were amplified by immunoSEQ multiplex PCR with 35 Vbeta forward and 13 Jbeta reverse primers. Biopsies were taken from tofacitinib-treated patients at baseline and at 4 and 24 weeks of treatment, and a later scalp biopsy was taken in several of the tofacitinib-treated patients. Beyond this particular receptor, the publication reports: Resident alphabeta T cells in normal human skin are also sequenced, complicating scalp TCR repertoire analysis, unlike mouse skin dominated by gammadelta T cells. Shared TCR sequences between patients were less evident than in mice, which may be partly attributable to HLA diversity in the patient population. Compared with normal scalp, lesional scalp had higher clonality and more expanded CD8+ clones, particularly in alopecia totalis/universalis, a pattern that suggests antigenic drive.

V is clipped by 6 bases and J by 3 bases, and the sequence between their germline boundaries is 14 bases long. CDR1 and CDR2 are read off the germline V gene as MNHEY and SVGAGI. The CDR3 spans 14 residues, from the cysteine through the phenylalanine. Kept here is only the CDR3 DNA, which spans 42 bases and is read in frame from base 1. The time point label, read with the paper, signifies: baseline before oral tofacitinib. Lesional scalp punch biopsies and peripheral blood were obtained from alopecia areata patients. PBMCs were separated by density centrifugation and stained for CD3, CD4 and CD8, after which CD4+ and CD8+ T cells were sorted on a FACSAria. On this clone: Its recognized antigen is unknown. Base qualities are not provided; no much larger clone lies one nucleotide away.

Library construction relied on the immunoSEQ multiplex PCR assay. RNA was extracted from all samples and reverse transcribed into cDNA, which served as template for TCR sequencing. First-strand cDNA was synthesized using SuperScript III with a 2:1 mix of oligo-dT and random hexamers. A synthetic immune receptor repertoire was used to gauge amplification bias, and whatever bias remained was removed computationally. The study's own analysis went as follows. After raw reads were preprocessed to remove errors, the CDR3 was defined following IMGT conventions as running from the conserved cysteine to phenylalanine. Clonality was computed by normalizing Shannon entropy by log2 of the number of productive unique TCRs and subtracting the result from 1. Whether scalp clones were CD4 or CD8 was inferred by matching scalp TCRbeta sequences against CD4 and CD8 repertoires sorted from blood. TCRdb stores this immuneACCESS table with in-frame sequences only. Part of the clones is absent; in the studies checked, under half of the shortfall reflects unresolved V genes, and no reason is known for the rest. That table furnishes V, J and clone size, whereas the DNA furnished D and trimming. The sample table records 140,000 to 150,000 clones; about 90% of these occur just once. The ten largest clones capture about 15% of the sample.

The rearrangement combines TRBV6-5 with TRBJ2-5; the D gene is perhaps TRBD2, from 6 matching bases. The source is a human donor with alopecia areata. Here the sequenced sample was CD8+ T cells sorted from blood, taken at week 0. The CDR3 protein sequence reads: CASSLAGGEETQYF. The base sequence is TGTGCCAGCAGCCTTGCCGGGGGAGAAGAGACCCAGTACTTC.